The TCR beta chain described here comes from a study of CD8 T cells in ankylosing spondylitis. Study-wide results and caveats: Ankylosing spondylitis blood appeared to carry a characteristic TCR beta motif of roughly eight highly homologous variants. Disease-linked clones were found to be CD8+ and relatively rare in peripheral blood. Reactive arthritis synovial fluid and blood were previously reported to contain some motif variants. The clones that were linked to disease were reported to be significantly enriched in matched synovial fluid samples from ankylosing spondylitis patients.

This clonotype has a handful of counts. Its antigen is unknown. With molecular barcodes, quantitative 5'-RACE was used to make the TCR beta libraries. A single record per CDR3 protein comes from TCRdb applying MiXCR to the 5' RACE reads. The top ten clones hold about 0.49% of a sample with some 840,000 distinct CDR3 sequences, about 12% of them seen once. CDR3 length: 16 residues. J was trimmed by 4 bases and V by 6 bases; bases with no gene match: 12. CDR1 is MNHNS and CDR2 is SASEGT in the germline V gene. This sequence joins TRBV6-1 and TRBJ2-1; 7 bases line up with TRBD2. Input material: blood, either unsorted or a sorted T cell fraction (not recorded which). This receptor was obtained from a male donor with ankylosing spondylitis. Here the CDR3 reads CASRAKGEGRYNEQFF. The CDR3 DNA reads as TGTGCCAGCAGAGCGAAAGGGGAGGGCCGGTACAATGAGCAGTTCTTC.